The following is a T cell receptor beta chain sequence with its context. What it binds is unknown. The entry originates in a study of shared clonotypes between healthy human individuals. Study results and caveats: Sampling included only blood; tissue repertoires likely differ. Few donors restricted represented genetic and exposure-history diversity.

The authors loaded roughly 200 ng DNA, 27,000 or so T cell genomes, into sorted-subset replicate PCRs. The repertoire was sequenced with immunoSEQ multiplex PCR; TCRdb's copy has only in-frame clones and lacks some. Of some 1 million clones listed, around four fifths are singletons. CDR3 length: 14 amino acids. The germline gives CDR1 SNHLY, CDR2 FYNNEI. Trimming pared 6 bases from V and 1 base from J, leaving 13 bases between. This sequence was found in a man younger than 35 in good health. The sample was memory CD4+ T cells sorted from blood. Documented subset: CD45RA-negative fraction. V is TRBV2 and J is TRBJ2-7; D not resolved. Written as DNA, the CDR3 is TGTGCCAGCAGGGCGAACGGCCGATCCTACGAGCAGTACTTC. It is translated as CASRANGRSYEQYF.